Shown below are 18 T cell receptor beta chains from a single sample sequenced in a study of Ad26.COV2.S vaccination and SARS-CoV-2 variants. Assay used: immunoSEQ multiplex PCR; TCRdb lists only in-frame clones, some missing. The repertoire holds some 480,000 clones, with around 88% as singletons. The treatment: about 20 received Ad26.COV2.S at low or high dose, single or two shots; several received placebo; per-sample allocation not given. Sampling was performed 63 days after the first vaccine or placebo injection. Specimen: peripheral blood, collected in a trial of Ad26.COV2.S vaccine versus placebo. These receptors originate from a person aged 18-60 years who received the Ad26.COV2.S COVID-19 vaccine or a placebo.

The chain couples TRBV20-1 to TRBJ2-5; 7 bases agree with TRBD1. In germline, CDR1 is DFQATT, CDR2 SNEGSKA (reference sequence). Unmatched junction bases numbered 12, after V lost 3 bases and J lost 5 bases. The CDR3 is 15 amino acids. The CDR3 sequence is CSASPWQGVRETQYF. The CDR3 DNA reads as TGCAGTGCTAGTCCATGGCAGGGGGTCCGGGAGACCCAGTACTTC.

The CDR3 loop is CASSIRLAAGWEQFF. The CDR3 bases are TGTGCCAGTAGTATTCGGCTAGCCGCCGGCTGGGAGCAGTTCTTC. V gene TRBV19 combines with J gene TRBJ2-1; weak D call: TRBD2 (5 bases). The CDR3 sequence is 15 residues long. Germline CDR1 LNHDA, CDR2 SQIVND (reference sequence). The V gene lost 3 bases and the J gene lost 10 bases, with 19 bases spanning the gap. The variable domain in full, completed from reference TRBV19 and TRBJ2-1, reads DGGITQSPKYLFRKEGQNVTLSCEQNLNHDAMYWYRQDPGQGLRLIYYSQIVNDFQKGDIAEGYSVSREKKESFPLTVTSAQKNPTAFYLCASSIRLAAGWEQFFGPGTRLTVL.

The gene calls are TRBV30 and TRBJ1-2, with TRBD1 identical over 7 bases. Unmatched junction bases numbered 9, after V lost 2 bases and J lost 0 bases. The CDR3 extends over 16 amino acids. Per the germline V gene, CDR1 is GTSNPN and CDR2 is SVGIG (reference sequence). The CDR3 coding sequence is TGTGCCTGGAGTATAGAAGCCGGGACAGCTAACTATGGCTACACCTTC. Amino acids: CAWSIEAGTANYGYTF.

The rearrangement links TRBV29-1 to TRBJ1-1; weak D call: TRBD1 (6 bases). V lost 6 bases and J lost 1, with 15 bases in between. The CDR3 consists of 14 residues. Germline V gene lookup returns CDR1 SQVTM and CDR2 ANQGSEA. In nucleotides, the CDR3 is TGCAGCGTCCAAAGACAGGCGGAGAACACTGAAGCTTTCTTT. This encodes CSVQRQAENTEAFF.

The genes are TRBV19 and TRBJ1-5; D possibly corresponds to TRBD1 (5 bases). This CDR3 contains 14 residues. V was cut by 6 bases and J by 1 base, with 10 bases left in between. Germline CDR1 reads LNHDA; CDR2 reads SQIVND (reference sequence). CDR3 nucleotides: TGTGCCAGTAGACTCCCAGGGAGCAATCAGCCCCAGCATTTT. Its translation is CASRLPGSNQPQHF.

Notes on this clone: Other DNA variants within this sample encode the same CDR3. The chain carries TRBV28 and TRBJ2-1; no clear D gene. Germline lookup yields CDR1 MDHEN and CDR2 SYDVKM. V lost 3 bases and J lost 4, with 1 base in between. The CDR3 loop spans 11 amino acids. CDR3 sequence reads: CASSLYNEQFF. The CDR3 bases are TGTGCCAGCAGTTTGTACAATGAGCAGTTCTTC. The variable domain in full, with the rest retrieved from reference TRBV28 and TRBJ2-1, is DVKVTQSSRYLVKRTGEKVFLECVQDMDHENMFWYRQDPGLGLRLIYFSYDVKMKEKGDIPEGYSVSREKKERFSLILESASTNQTSMYLCASSLYNEQFFGPGTRLTVL.

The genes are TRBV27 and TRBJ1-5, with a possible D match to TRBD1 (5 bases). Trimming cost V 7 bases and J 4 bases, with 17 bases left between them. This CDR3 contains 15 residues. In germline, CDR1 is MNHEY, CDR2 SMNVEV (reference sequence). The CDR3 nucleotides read TGTGCCAGCACCCCTCTAGCTGGGGGAAATCAGCCCCAGCATTTT. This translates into CASTPLAGGNQPQHF.

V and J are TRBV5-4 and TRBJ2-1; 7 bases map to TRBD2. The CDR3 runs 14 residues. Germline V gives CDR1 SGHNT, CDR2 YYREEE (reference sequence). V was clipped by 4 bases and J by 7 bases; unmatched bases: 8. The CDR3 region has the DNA TGTGCCAGCAGCCGGGAGGTAGTGGAGAATGAGCAGTTCTTC. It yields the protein CASSREVVENEQFF.

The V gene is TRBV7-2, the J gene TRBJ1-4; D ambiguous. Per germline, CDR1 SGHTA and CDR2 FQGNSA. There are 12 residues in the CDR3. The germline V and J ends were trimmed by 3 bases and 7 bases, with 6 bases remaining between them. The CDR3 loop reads CASSFVSEKLFF. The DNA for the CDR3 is TGTGCCAGCAGCTTTGTGTCTGAAAAACTGTTTTTT.

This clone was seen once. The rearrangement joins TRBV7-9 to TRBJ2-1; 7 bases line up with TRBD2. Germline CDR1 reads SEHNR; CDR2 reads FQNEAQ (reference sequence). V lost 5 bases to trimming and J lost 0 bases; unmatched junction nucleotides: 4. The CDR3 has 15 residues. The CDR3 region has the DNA TGTGCCAGCAGCGGGACTACGAACTCCTACAATGAGCAGTTCTTC. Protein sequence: CASSGTTNSYNEQFF.

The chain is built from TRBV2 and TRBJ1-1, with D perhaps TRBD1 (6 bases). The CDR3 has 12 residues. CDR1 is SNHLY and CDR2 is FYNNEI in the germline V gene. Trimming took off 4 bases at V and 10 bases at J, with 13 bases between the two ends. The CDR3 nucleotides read TGTGCCAGCAGTGTGGGGGCAGGGTTAGCTTTCTTT. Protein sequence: CASSVGAGLAFF. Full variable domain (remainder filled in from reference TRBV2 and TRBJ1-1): EPEVTQTPSHQVTQMGQEVILRCVPISNHLYFYWYRQILGQKVEFLVSFYNNEISEKSEIFDDQFSVERPDGSNFTLKIRSTKLEDSAMYFCASSVGAGLAFFGQGTRLTVV.

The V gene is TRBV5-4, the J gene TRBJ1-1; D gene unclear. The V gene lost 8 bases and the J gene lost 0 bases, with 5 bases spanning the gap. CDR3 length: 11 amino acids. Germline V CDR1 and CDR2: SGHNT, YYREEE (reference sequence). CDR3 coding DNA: TGTGCCAGTCACCTGAACACTGAAGCTTTCTTT. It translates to CASHLNTEAFF.

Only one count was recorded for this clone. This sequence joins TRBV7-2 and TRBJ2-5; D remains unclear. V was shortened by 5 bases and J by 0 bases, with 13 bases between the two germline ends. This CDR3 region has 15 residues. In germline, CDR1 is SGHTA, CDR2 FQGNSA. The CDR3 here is CASSPRLQYQETQYF. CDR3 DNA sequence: TGTGCCAGCAGCCCCCGACTCCAGTACCAAGAGACCCAGTACTTC.

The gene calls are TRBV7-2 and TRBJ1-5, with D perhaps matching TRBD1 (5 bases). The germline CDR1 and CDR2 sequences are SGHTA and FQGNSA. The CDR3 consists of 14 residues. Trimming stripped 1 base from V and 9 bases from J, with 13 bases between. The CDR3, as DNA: TGTGCCAGCAGCTTAGGCAGGGATCCTCGGCCCCAGCATTTT. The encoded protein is CASSLGRDPRPQHF.

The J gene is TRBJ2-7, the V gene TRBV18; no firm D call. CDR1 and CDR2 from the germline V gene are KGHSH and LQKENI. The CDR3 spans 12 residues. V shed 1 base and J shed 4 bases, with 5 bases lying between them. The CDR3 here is CASSPRNYEQYF. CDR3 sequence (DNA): TGTGCCAGCTCACCACGGAATTACGAGCAGTACTTC.

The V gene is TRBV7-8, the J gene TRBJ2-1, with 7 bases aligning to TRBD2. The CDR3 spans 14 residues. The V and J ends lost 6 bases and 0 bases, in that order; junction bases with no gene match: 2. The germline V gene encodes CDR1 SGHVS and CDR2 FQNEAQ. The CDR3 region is CASRPSGSYNEQFF. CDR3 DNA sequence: TGTGCCAGCAGGCCTAGCGGCTCCTACAATGAGCAGTTCTTC.

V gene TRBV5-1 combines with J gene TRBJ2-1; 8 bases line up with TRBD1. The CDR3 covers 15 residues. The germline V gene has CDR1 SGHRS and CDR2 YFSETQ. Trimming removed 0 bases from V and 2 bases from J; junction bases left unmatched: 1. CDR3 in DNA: TGCGCCAGCAGCTTGGGGACAGGGACCTACAATGAGCAGTTCTTC. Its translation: CASSLGTGTYNEQFF.

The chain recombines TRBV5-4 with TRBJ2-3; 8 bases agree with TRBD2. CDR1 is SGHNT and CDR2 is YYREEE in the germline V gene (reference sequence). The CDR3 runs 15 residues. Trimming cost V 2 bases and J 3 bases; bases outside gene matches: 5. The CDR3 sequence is CASSFGGAGTDTQYF. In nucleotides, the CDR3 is TGTGCCAGCAGCTTCGGGGGGGCTGGGACAGATACGCAGTATTTT.